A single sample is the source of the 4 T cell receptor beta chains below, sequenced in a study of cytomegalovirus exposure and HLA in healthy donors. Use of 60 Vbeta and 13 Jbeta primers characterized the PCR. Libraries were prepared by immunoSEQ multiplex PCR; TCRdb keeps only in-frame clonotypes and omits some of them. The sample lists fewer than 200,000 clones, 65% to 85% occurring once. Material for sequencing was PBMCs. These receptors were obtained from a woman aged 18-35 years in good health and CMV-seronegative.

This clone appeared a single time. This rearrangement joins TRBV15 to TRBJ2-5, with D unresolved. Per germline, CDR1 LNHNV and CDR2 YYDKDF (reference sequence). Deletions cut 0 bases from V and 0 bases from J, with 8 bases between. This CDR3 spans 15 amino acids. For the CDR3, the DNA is TGTGCCACCAGCAGAGATCAAACAGACCAAGAGACCCAGTACTTC. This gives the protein CATSRDQTDQETQYF.

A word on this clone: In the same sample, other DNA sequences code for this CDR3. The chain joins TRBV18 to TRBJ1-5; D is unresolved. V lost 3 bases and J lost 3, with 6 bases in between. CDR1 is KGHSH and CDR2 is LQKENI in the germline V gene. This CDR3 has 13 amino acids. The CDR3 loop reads CASSPGVNQPQHF. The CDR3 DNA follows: TGTGCCAGCTCACCCGGTGTCAATCAGCCCCAGCATTTT.

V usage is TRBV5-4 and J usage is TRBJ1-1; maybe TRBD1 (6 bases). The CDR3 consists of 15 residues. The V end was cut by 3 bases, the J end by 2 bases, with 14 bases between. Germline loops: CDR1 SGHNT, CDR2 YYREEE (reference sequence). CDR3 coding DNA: TGTGCCAGCAGCTCGGGAGGGGGGTATAACACTGAAGCTTTCTTT. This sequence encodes CASSSGGGYNTEAFF.

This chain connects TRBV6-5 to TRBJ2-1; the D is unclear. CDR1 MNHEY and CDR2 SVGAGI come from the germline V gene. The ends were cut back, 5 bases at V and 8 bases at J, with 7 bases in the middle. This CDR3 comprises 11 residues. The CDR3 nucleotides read TGTGCCAGCAGTCGTCAGGATGAGCAGTTCTTC. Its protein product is CASSRQDEQFF.